Following are 17 T cell receptor beta chains from one sample sequenced in a study of molecular identifiers for immune sequencing clone quantification. TCRdb ran MiXCR on the PCR reads and lists one entry per CDR3 protein. The repertoire holds 50,000 to 70,000 distinct CDR3 sequences, roughly 20% seen once, with around 1.5% in the top ten. Specimen: naive CD8+ T cells from blood, with Jurkat cell RNA spiked in. As for subset: FACS-sorted CD8+CD4-CCR7+CD45RA+ naive T cells. The receptors were gathered from a human donor in good health. Some libraries in this study had Jurkat cell RNA spiked in.

This clonotype was observed many times. The gene calls are TRBV15 and TRBJ2-6; TRBD2 agrees at 9 bases. V lost 1 base, J lost 0 bases, and 10 bases stayed unmatched. The germline CDR1 and CDR2 sequences are LNHNV and YYDKDF (reference sequence). The CDR3 consists of 20 residues. The DNA of the CDR3 is TGTGCCACCAGCAGAGTGTCGGGTCTAGCGGGAAGCTCTGGGGCCAACGTCCTGACTTTC. It codes for CATSRVSGLAGSSGANVLTF.

The chain employs TRBV20-1 and TRBJ2-7; TRBD2 aligns across 12 bases. The germline CDR1 and CDR2 sequences are DFQATT and SNEGSKA (reference sequence). Trimming took 2 bases from V and 0 from J; bases not matched to a gene: 5. The CDR3 loop spans 16 amino acids. The CDR3 here is CSARSTSGRTSYEQYF. The DNA of the CDR3 is TGCAGTGCTAGAAGTACTAGCGGGAGGACCTCCTACGAGCAGTACTTC.

Of note for this clonotype: The junction and the germline gene differ at one end; a read error may be behind it. J is TRBJ2-7 and V is TRBV7-9; TRBD1 is a possible D gene (5 bases). The CDR3 consists of 12 residues. The germline gives CDR1 SEHNR, CDR2 FQNEAQ (reference sequence). The CDR3 region has the DNA TGTACCAGCAGCTCCGACAGCTACGAGCAGTACTTC. Protein sequence: CTSSSDSYEQYF.

This clonotype came up many times. The V and J genes are TRBV11-2 and TRBJ1-1, with a possible D match to TRBD1 (5 bases). This CDR3 comprises 14 residues. The V and J ends lost 5 bases and 5 bases respectively, with 15 bases between them. The germline V gene encodes CDR1 SGHAT and CDR2 FQNNGV. CDR3 coding DNA: TGTGCCAGCAGCCGTGGGACGGGCAATACTGAAGCTTTCTTT. It translates to CASSRGTGNTEAFF.

This clonotype was detected a few times. This sequence joins TRBV15 and TRBJ2-1; D possibly corresponds to TRBD2 (6 bases). CDR1 and CDR2 from the germline V gene are LNHNV and YYDKDF (reference sequence). The V end was cut by 0 bases, the J end by 8 bases, with 23 bases between. The CDR3 has 18 residues. CDR3: CATSRDFGGVGGIDEQFF. In nucleotides, the CDR3 is TGTGCCACCAGCAGAGATTTCGGAGGGGTAGGTGGTATCGATGAGCAGTTCTTC.

The table lists this clonotype with many counts. The chain couples TRBV28 to TRBJ1-5; D is perhaps TRBD1 (5 bases). Germline V gene lookup returns CDR1 MDHEN and CDR2 SYDVKM. This CDR3 contains 15 residues. Trimming took 3 bases from V and 0 from J, leaving 9 bases between them. In DNA form, the CDR3 reads TGTGCCAGCAGTTTTGGGACCGGTAGCAATCAGCCCCAGCATTTT. This gives the protein CASSFGTGSNQPQHF.

This clonotype was detected ten times or more. The chain recombines TRBV28 with TRBJ1-1; 9 nucleotides line up with TRBD1. The J segment lost 6 bases and the V segment lost 6 bases, leaving 5 bases of the junction unmatched. Germline CDR1 is MDHEN and CDR2 is SYDVKM. This CDR3 has 13 residues. The chain's CDR3 is CASSLTGGPEAFF. In nucleotides, the CDR3 is TGTGCCAGCAGCTTGACAGGGGGACCTGAAGCTTTCTTT.

This clonotype came up many times. The V gene is TRBV7-6, the J gene TRBJ2-7; tentatively, D is TRBD2 (6 bases). Trimming shortened V by 5 bases and J by 2 bases, and 10 bases separated the two germline ends. This CDR3 contains 13 residues. The germline gives CDR1 SGHVS, CDR2 FNYEAQ. The CDR3 nucleotides read TGTGCCAGCAGCGGGACTGTTACCTACGAGCAGTACTTC. Translation gives CASSGTVTYEQYF.

As regards this clonotype: A read error may be the cause here, since a much bigger clone is one base away. In this CDR3 the conserved last residue, phenylalanine or tryptophan, is missing, so a read error is likely. The chain combines TRBV28 with TRBJ2-2; D is perhaps TRBD1 (6 bases). The CDR3 totals 19 residues. V was clipped by 3 bases and J by 1 base, with 21 bases between them. Germline assignment: CDR1 MDHEN and CDR2 SYDVKM. The CDR3 reads CASSFPLWTAHLNTGELFS. CDR3 in DNA: TGTGCCAGCAGTTTCCCCCTCTGGACAGCACACCTGAACACCGGGGAGCTGTTTTCT.

This clonotype was recorded at least ten times. The CDR3, as DNA: TGTGCCAGCAGCTTAAACAGCCCGATGGGGACCGGGGAGCTGTTTTTT. Translating gives CASSLNSPMGTGELFF. The gene calls are TRBV7-9 and TRBJ2-2; D call uncertain. The CDR3 has 16 amino acids. V was pared by 2 bases and J by 5 bases, with 15 bases between. Germline V gene sequence: CDR1 SEHNR, CDR2 FQNEAQ (reference sequence).

Remarks on this clonotype: Since a much larger clone is just one base distant, this may be a read error. The CDR3 does not close with the conserved phenylalanine or tryptophan, likely indicating a read error. V and J are TRBV30 and TRBJ2-7; 8 bases line up with TRBD1. This CDR3 is built from 14 residues. V gave up 1 base and J gave up 3 bases; unmatched junction bases: 5. Germline V gene sequence: CDR1 GTSNPN, CDR2 SVGIG (reference sequence). Here the CDR3 DNA reads TGTGCCTGGAGTGCCGGACAGGGCCTCTACGAGCAGTACTCC. Amino acids: CAWSAGQGLYEQYS.

In this sample, this clonotype turned up many times. The V gene is TRBV7-3, the J gene TRBJ2-3; D unresolved. V lost 1 base and J lost 0, with 8 bases in between. The CDR3 is 15 amino acids. CDR1 is SGHTA and CDR2 is FQGTGA in the germline V gene. CDR3 residues: CASSLSGYSTDTQYF. The CDR3 coding sequence is TGTGCCAGCAGCTTAAGCGGCTATAGCACAGATACGCAGTATTTT.

Of note for this clonotype: This may arise from a read error, as a much more abundant clone is one base away. The rearrangement links TRBV6-2 or TRBV6-3 to TRBJ2-1, with unresolved D. CDR3 length: 12 residues. Germline CDR1 reads MNHEY; CDR2 reads SVGEGT. CDR3 DNA: TGTGCCAGCAGTTACCCCAGCAATGGGCAGTTCTTC. Translation: CASSYPSNGQFF.

Comment on this clonotype: A much larger clone differs by one base, so this may be a read error. The chain carries TRBV27 and TRBJ1-3, with a tentative D call TRBD1 (6 bases). This CDR3 has 14 amino acids. Trimming shortened V by 7 bases and J by 2 bases, and 12 bases separated the two germline ends. Germline-derived CDR1 and CDR2 are MNHEY and SMNVEV (reference sequence). The CDR3 bases are TGTGCCAGCAATTTCCAGGGGCCTGGAAACACCATATATTTT. This translates into CASNFQGPGNTIYF.

This clonotype showed up many times. The genes are TRBV12-3 or TRBV12-4 and TRBJ1-5; unclear D gene. The CDR3 is made up of 15 amino acids. Trimming pared 5 bases from V and 2 bases from J, leaving 13 bases between. The CDR3 DNA follows: TGTGCCAGCAGTGACCGGGATGTGGGCAATCAGCCCCAGCATTTT. Its protein product is CASSDRDVGNQPQHF.

The chain uses TRBV7-9 and TRBJ1-2; the D is unclear. CDR1 SEHNR and CDR2 FQNEAQ come from the germline V gene (reference sequence). The CDR3 sequence is 15 residues long. Trimming left V 8 bases short and J 2 bases short, with 18 bases between. In DNA form, the CDR3 reads TGTGCCAGCCACGTGACCGGGTTAGACAACTATGGCTACACCTTC. This encodes CASHVTGLDNYGYTF.

This clonotype was seen ten or more times. The V and J genes are TRBV19 and TRBJ1-1; 9 bases align to TRBD1. V lost 3 bases, J lost 3 bases, and 8 bases stayed unmatched. This CDR3 comprises 16 residues. Looked up from germline, CDR1 is LNHDA and CDR2 is SQIVND (reference sequence). CDR3 residues: CASSISPRQGDTEAFF. DNA of the CDR3: TGTGCCAGTAGTATTAGCCCCCGACAGGGGGACACTGAAGCTTTCTTT.